Many counts were recorded for the clone carrying this T cell receptor beta chain. Antigen specificity is unknown. The data stem from a study of early T cells in non-severe SARS-CoV-2 infection. General study findings and limits: Anti-spike CD8 responses were favored by VDJdb matching, which missed private and CD4 specificities.

Researchers tagged individual cDNA molecules with unique molecular identifiers. TCRdb reprocessed the 5' RACE reads with MiXCR, giving one entry per CDR3 protein. The sample shows over 30,000 distinct CDR3 sequences, 6% to 9.5% of them seen only once. V gave up 4 bases and J gave up 4 bases, with 12 bases separating them. There are 14 residues in the CDR3. Germline-derived CDR1 and CDR2 are LGHDT and YNNKEL (reference sequence). The material was whole blood, obtained at baseline. The TCR was taken from an adult who was a healthcare worker with PCR-confirmed SARS-CoV-2 infection or an uninfected control (not recorded which). The chain employs TRBV3-1 and TRBJ2-3, with D unclear. The chain's CDR3 is CASSPPTLPDTQYF. CDR3 bases: TGTGCCAGCAGCCCCCCCACCCTGCCAGATACGCAGTATTTT.